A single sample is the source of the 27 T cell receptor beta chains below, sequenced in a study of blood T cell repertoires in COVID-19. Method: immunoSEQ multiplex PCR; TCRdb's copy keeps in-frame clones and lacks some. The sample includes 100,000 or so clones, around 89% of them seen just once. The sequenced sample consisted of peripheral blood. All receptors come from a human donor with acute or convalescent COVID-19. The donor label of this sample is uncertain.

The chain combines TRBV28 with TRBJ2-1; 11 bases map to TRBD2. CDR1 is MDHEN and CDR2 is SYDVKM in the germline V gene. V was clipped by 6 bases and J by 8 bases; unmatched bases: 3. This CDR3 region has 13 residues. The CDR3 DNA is TGTGCCAGCAGCAAACTAGCGGGAGATGAGCAGTTCTTC. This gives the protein CASSKLAGDEQFF.

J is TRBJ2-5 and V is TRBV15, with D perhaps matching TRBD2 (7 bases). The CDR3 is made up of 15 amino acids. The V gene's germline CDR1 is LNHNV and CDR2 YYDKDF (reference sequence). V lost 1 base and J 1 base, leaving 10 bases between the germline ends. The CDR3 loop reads CATSRAGGRQETQYF. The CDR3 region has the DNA TGTGCCACCAGCAGAGCGGGGGGCCGCCAAGAGACCCAGTACTTC.

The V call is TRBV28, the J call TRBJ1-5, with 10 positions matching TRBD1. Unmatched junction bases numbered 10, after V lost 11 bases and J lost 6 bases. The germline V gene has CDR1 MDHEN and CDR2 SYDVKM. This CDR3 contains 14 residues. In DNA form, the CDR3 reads TGTGCCGCAGAAACGGGACAGGGGCCTCAGCCCCAGCATTTT. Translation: CAAETGQGPQPQHF. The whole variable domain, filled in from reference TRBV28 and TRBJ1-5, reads DVKVTQSSRYLVKRTGEKVFLECVQDMDHENMFWYRQDPGLGLRLIYFSYDVKMKEKGDIPEGYSVSREKKERFSLILESASTNQTSMYLCAAETGQGPQPQHFGDGTRLSIL.

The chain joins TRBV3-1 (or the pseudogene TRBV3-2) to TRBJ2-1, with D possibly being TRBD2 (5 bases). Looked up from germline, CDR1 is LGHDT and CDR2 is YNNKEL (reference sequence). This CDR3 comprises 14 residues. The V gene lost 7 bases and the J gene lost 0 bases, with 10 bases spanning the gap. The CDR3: CASTRGSSYNEQFF. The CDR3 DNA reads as TGTGCCAGCACCCGTGGGAGCTCCTACAATGAGCAGTTCTTC.

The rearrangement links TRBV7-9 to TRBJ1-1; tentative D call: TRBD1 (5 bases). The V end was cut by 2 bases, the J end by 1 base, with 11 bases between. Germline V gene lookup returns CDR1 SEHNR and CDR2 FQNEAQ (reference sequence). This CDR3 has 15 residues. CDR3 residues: CASSLRRGSNTEAFF. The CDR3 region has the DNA TGTGCCAGCAGCTTACGGCGGGGCTCGAACACTGAAGCTTTCTTT. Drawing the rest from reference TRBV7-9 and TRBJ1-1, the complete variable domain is DTGVSQNPRHKITKRGQNVTFRCDPISEHNRLYWYRQTLGQGPEFLTYFQNEAQLEKSRLLSDRFSAERPKGSFSTLEIQRTEQGDSAMYLCASSLRRGSNTEAFFGQGTRLTVV.

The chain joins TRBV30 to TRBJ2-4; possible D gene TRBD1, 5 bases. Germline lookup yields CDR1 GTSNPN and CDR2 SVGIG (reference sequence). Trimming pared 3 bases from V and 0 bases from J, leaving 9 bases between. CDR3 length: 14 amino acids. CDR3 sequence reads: CAWSAGLAKNIQYF. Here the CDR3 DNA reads TGTGCCTGGAGCGCAGGGCTAGCCAAAAACATTCAGTACTTC.

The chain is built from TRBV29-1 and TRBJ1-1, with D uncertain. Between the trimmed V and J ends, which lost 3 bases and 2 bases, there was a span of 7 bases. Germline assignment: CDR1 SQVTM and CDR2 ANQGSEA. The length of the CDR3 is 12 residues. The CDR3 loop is CSVERENTEAFF. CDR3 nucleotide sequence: TGCAGCGTTGAGCGGGAAAACACTGAAGCTTTCTTT.

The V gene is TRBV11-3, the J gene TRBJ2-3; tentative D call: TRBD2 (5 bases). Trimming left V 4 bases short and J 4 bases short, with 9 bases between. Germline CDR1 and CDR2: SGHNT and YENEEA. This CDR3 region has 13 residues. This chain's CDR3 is CASSSGLSDTQYF. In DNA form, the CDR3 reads TGTGCCAGCAGCTCAGGACTGTCAGATACGCAGTATTTT.

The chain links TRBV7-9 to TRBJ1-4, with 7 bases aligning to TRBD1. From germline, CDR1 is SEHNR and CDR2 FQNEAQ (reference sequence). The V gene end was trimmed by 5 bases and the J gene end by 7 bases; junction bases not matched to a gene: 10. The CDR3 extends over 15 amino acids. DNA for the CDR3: TGTGCCAGCAGCCCTCCCGTAGGGGGCGGTGAAAAACTGTTTTTT. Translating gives CASSPPVGGGEKLFF. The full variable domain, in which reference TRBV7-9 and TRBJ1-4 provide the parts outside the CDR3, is DTGVSQNPRHKITKRGQNVTFRCDPISEHNRLYWYRQTLGQGPEFLTYFQNEAQLEKSRLLSDRFSAERPKGSFSTLEIQRTEQGDSAMYLCASSPPVGGGEKLFFGSGTQLSVL.

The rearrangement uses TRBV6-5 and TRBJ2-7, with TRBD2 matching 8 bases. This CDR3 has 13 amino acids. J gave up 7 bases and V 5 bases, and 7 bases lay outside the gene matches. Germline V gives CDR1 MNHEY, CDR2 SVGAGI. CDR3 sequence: CASSPRLAQEQYF. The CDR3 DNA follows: TGTGCCAGCAGTCCTCGACTAGCGCAGGAGCAGTACTTC.

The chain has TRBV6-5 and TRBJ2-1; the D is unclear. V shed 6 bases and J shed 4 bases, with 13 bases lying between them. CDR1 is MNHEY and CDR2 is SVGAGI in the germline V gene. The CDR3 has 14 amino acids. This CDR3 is CASRFSPSYNEQFF. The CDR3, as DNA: TGTGCCAGCAGGTTTAGTCCTAGTTACAATGAGCAGTTCTTC.

Written as DNA, the CDR3 is TGTGCCAGCAGTCAGGGACAGGTCAATCAGCCCCAGCATTTT. As protein: CASSQGQVNQPQHF. The chain carries TRBV6-2 or TRBV6-3 and TRBJ1-5, with 8 bases lining up with TRBD1. Germline lookup yields CDR1 MNHEY and CDR2 SVGEGT. The junction had 3 bases not matched to a gene; V was cut back by 5 bases and J by 3 bases. This CDR3 has 14 amino acids.

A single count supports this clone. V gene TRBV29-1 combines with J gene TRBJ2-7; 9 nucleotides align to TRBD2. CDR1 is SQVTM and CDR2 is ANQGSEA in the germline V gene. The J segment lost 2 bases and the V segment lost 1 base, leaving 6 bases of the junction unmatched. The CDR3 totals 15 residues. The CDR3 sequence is CSVEGGSGRTYEQYF. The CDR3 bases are TGCAGCGTTGAAGGGGGGAGCGGGAGGACCTACGAGCAGTACTTC.

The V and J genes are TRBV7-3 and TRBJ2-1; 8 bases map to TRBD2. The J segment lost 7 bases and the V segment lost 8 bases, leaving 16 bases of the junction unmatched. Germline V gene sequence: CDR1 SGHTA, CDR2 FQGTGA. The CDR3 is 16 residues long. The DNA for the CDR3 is TGTGCCAGCGCCCCCCGGGGGGGGCGGTTGGTTAATGAGCAGTTCTTC. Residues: CASAPRGGRLVNEQFF.

The CDR3 DNA sequence: TGTGCCAGCAGCTCACCTGGGGCGGGAAATCCGTCAGATACGCAGTATTTT. Encoded protein: CASSSPGAGNPSDTQYF. This sequence joins TRBV11-2 and TRBJ2-3; tentative D call: TRBD2 (6 bases). The CDR3 is 17 residues long. Germline loops: CDR1 SGHAT, CDR2 FQNNGV. V shed 4 bases and J shed 4 bases, with 21 bases lying between them.

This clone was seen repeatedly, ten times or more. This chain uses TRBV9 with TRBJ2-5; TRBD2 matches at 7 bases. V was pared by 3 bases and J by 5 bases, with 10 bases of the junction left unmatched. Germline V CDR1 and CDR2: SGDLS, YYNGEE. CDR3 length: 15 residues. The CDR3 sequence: CASSATSWVWETQYF. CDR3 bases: TGTGCCAGCAGCGCGACTAGCTGGGTTTGGGAGACCCAGTACTTC.

The CDR3 bases are TGCAGCGTGGTAGGGGGCTACGAGCAGTACTTC. It specifies CSVVGGYEQYF. The chain carries TRBV29-1 and TRBJ2-7; D is possibly TRBD1 (6 bases). CDR1 is SQVTM, CDR2 ANQGSEA, per germline. V gave up 6 bases and J gave up 3 bases, with 9 bases separating them. The CDR3 runs 11 residues.

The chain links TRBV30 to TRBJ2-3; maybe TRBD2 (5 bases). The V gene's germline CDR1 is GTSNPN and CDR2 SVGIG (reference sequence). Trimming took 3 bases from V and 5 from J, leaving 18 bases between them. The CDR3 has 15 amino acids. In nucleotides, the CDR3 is TGTGCCTGGAGCCCCTTGGCAGCCGGGGAAGATACGCAGTATTTT. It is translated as CAWSPLAAGEDTQYF.

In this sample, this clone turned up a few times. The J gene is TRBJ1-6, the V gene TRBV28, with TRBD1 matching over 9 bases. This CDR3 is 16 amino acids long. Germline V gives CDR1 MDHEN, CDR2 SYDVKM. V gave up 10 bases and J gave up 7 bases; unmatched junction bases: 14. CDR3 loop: CAIQGDRGLGNSPLHF. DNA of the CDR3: TGTGCCATCCAGGGCGACAGGGGGTTAGGGAATTCACCCCTCCACTTT. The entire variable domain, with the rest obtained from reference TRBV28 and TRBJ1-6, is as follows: DVKVTQSSRYLVKRTGEKVFLECVQDMDHENMFWYRQDPGLGLRLIYFSYDVKMKEKGDIPEGYSVSREKKERFSLILESASTNQTSMYLCAIQGDRGLGNSPLHFGNGTRLTVT.

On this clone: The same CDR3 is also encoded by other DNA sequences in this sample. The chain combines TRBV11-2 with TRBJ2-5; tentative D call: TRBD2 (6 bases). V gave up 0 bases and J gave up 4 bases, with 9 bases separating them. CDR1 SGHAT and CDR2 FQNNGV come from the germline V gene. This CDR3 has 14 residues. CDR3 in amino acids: CASSLDRGRETQYF. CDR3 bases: TGTGCCAGCAGCTTAGATCGGGGGAGAGAGACCCAGTACTTC.

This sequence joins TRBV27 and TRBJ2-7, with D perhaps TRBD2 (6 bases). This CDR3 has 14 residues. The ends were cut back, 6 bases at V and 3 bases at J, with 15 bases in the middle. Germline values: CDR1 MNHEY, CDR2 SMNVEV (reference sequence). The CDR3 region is CASREVGGSYEQYF. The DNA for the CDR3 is TGTGCCAGCAGGGAGGTGGGGGGTAGCTACGAGCAGTACTTC.

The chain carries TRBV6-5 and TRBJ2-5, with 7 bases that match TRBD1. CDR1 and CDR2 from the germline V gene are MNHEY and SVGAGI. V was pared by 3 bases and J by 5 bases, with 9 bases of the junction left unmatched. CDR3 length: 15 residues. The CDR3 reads CASSYLGQRSETQYF. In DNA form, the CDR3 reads TGTGCCAGCAGTTATTTGGGACAGAGGTCGGAGACCCAGTACTTC.

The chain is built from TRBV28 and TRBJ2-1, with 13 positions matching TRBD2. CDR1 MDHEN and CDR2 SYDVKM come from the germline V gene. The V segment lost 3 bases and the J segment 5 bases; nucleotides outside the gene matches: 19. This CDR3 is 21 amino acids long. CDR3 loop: CASSLRKSLTSGRKDHNEQFF. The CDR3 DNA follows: TGTGCCAGCAGTTTGAGGAAATCTTTGACTAGCGGGAGGAAGGACCACAATGAGCAGTTCTTC.

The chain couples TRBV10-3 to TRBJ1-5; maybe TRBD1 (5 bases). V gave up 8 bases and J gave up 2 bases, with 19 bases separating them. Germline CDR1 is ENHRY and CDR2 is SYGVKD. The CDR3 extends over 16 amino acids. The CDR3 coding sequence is TGTGCCATCGGTCGGTCGCGGGACTTGGGCAATCAGCCCCAGCATTTT. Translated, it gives CAIGRSRDLGNQPQHF.

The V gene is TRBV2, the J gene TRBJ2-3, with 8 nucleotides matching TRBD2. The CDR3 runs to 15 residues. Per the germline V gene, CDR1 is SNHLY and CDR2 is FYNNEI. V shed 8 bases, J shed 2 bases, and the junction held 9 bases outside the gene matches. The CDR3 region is CASRKRLATTDTQYF. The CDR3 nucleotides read TGTGCCAGCCGAAAGCGACTAGCGACCACAGATACGCAGTATTTT.

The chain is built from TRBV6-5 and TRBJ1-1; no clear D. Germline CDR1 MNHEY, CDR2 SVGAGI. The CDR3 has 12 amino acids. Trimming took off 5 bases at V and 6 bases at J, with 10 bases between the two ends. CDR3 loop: CASSPLRAEAFF. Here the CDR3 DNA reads TGTGCCAGCAGTCCCCTACGTGCTGAAGCTTTCTTT.

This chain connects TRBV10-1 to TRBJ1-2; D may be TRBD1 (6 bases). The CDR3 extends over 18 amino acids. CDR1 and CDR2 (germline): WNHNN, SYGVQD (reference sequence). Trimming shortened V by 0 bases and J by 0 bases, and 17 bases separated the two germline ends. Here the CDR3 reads CASSESGAEVPPNYGYTF. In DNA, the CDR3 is TGCGCCAGCAGTGAGTCGGGGGCAGAGGTCCCCCCTAACTATGGCTACACCTTC.